A single sample is the source of the 20 T cell receptor beta chains below, sequenced in a study of OX40 agonist ivuxolimab in advanced cancers. Produced via immunoSEQ multiplex PCR; TCRdb's table is partial and in-frame only. The sample records some 86,000 clones, more than 70% being singletons. This sample comprised CD4+ or CD8+ T cells sorted from blood, obtained in a trial of the OX40 agonist ivuxolimab. The receptors were sampled from an adult with an advanced solid tumor such as melanoma, head and neck, liver or kidney cancer.

The chain couples TRBV2 to TRBJ1-4; D may be TRBD1 (6 bases). Germline loops: CDR1 SNHLY, CDR2 FYNNEI. This CDR3 has 16 amino acids. Trimming removed 6 bases at V and 2 bases at J, with 16 bases between. The chain's CDR3 is CASRDTGSWTNEKLFF. For the CDR3, the DNA is TGTGCCAGCAGAGACACAGGGTCGTGGACTAATGAAAAACTGTTTTTT.

The chain is built from TRBV30 and TRBJ2-5, with TRBD2 matching 8 bases. V trimming: 0 bases; J trimming: 13 bases; junction bases outside the gene matches: 7. CDR3 length: 12 amino acids. CDR1 is GTSNPN and CDR2 is SVGIG in the germline V gene (reference sequence). Here the CDR3 reads CAWSVLAGPGYF. In DNA form, the CDR3 reads TGTGCCTGGAGTGTATTAGCGGGGCCGGGGTACTTC.

This clone was seen more than once but under ten times. The chain links TRBV27 to TRBJ1-5; D gene unclear. Between the trimmed V and J ends, which lost 5 bases and 1 base, there was a span of 3 bases. The CDR3 runs to 12 residues. Per the germline V gene, CDR1 is MNHEY and CDR2 is SMNVEV (reference sequence). Here the CDR3 reads CASSESNQPQHF. CDR3 DNA sequence: TGTGCCAGCAGTGAAAGCAATCAGCCCCAGCATTTT.

This clone was seen once. The genes are TRBV30 and TRBJ1-2, with TRBD1 matching over 7 bases. V gave up 2 bases and J gave up 4 bases; unmatched junction bases: 4. This CDR3 is built from 13 residues. In germline, CDR1 is GTSNPN, CDR2 SVGIG (reference sequence). The CDR3: CAWSTAGGYGYTF. CDR3 sequence (DNA): TGTGCCTGGAGTACAGCAGGGGGCTATGGCTACACCTTC.

The rearrangement links TRBV10-3 to TRBJ1-2, with TRBD1 matching 10 bases. Trimming took 5 bases from V and 4 from J; bases not matched to a gene: 7. CDR1 and CDR2 from the germline V gene are ENHRY and SYGVKD. The CDR3 is 15 amino acids. CDR3 sequence: CAISSGTGVIYGYTF. The CDR3 DNA reads as TGTGCCATCAGTTCCGGGACAGGGGTTATCTATGGCTACACCTTC.

In its sample, this clone was seen once. The genes are TRBV11-3 and TRBJ1-5; no firm D call. This CDR3 region has 16 residues. The V gene lost 4 bases and the J gene lost 2 bases, with 15 bases spanning the gap. Germline V lookup: CDR1 SGHNT, CDR2 YENEEA. The CDR3 loop is CASSSPIFHGNQPQHF. DNA of the CDR3: TGTGCCAGCAGCTCCCCTATTTTTCATGGCAATCAGCCCCAGCATTTT.

The chain is built from TRBV6-5 and TRBJ1-1; D perhaps matches TRBD1 (5 bases). Germline-derived CDR1 and CDR2 are MNHEY and SVGAGI. The V end was cut by 0 bases, the J end by 8 bases, with 13 bases between. The CDR3 length is 14 residues. Here the CDR3 reads CASSYSKAKGEAFF. The CDR3 DNA reads as TGTGCCAGCAGTTACTCTAAAGCCAAGGGGGAAGCTTTCTTT.

The chain recombines TRBV6-1 with TRBJ2-7; the match to TRBD1 covers 8 bases. The junction had 2 bases not matched to a gene; V was cut back by 7 bases and J by 3 bases. The CDR3 consists of 12 residues. CDR1 is MNHNS and CDR2 is SASEGT in the germline V gene. The CDR3 bases are TGTGCCAGCAAACAGGGGGTCTACGAGCAGTACTTC. It translates to CASKQGVYEQYF.

The CDR3 DNA is TGTGCCAGCAGTTTAAAAGGGACAGGGAGGGCTCAGGGCTACACCTTC. It translates to CASSLKGTGRAQGYTF. This rearrangement joins TRBV27 to TRBJ1-2; 9 nucleotides agree with TRBD1. The CDR3 contains 16 residues. Germline values: CDR1 MNHEY, CDR2 SMNVEV (reference sequence). The V and J ends lost 2 bases and 8 bases, in that order; junction bases with no gene match: 12.

This clone was counted between two and nine times. The CDR3 sequence is CASSPGLGYGYTF. The DNA for the CDR3 is TGTGCCAGCAGTCCGGGCCTGGGCTATGGCTACACCTTC. The J gene is TRBJ1-2, the V gene TRBV2; D ambiguous. CDR3 length equals 13 residues. Trimming cost V 5 bases and J 4 bases, with 11 bases left between them. From germline, CDR1 is SNHLY and CDR2 FYNNEI.

The chain employs TRBV13 and TRBJ1-3; D ambiguous. The CDR3 totals 12 residues. V was pared by 2 bases and J by 5 bases, with 4 bases between. Germline V lookup: CDR1 PRHDT, CDR2 FYEKMQ (reference sequence). The CDR3 spells CASSLSRNTIYF. The CDR3 DNA reads as TGTGCCAGCAGCTTAAGTAGAAACACCATATATTTT.

The chain recombines TRBV4-2 with TRBJ1-1; unclear D gene. Germline V gives CDR1 LGHNA, CDR2 YNFKEQ. CDR3 size: 11 residues. The V end was cut by 1 base, the J end by 6 bases, with 3 bases between. CDR3 in amino acids: CASSQGAEAFF. The CDR3 DNA follows: TGTGCCAGCAGCCAAGGGGCTGAAGCTTTCTTT.

The chain carries TRBV6-5 and TRBJ1-1; 7 bases fit TRBD1. The CDR3 covers 13 residues. Germline CDR1 reads MNHEY; CDR2 reads SVGAGI. Losses at the gene ends were 4 bases for V and 6 bases for J; bases not matched to a gene: 5. This CDR3 reads CASSSTGVAEAFF. CDR3 DNA: TGTGCCAGCAGTTCAACAGGGGTGGCTGAAGCTTTCTTT.

The chain is built from TRBV6-6 and TRBJ2-3, with 8 bases lining up with TRBD2. After removal of 6 bases from V and 2 bases from J, the junction contained 10 bases not matched to a gene. The CDR3 has 16 amino acids. Germline V gene lookup returns CDR1 MNHNY and CDR2 SVGAGI (reference sequence). The chain's CDR3 is CASSPQLAGYTDTQYF. CDR3 bases: TGTGCCAGCAGCCCCCAGCTAGCGGGCTACACAGATACGCAGTATTTT.

The V gene is TRBV10-3, the J gene TRBJ2-5; D remains ambiguous. The end of the DNA fits TRBJ2-7 better, so the J call may be wrong. This CDR3 has 12 residues. From germline, CDR1 is ENHRY and CDR2 SYGVKD. This CDR3 is CAISVGSYEQYF. CDR3 DNA sequence: TGTGCCATCTCAGTCGGCTCCTACGAGCAGTACTTC.

The J gene is TRBJ1-4, the V gene TRBV7-8; D is ambiguous. Deletions cut 5 bases from V and 0 bases from J, with 16 bases between. The CDR3 sequence is 17 residues long. Germline V gene sequence: CDR1 SGHVS, CDR2 FQNEAQ. The CDR3 nucleotides are TGTGCCAGCAGCCCTAACCCCGGACTTACAACTAATGAAAAACTGTTTTTT. Protein sequence: CASSPNPGLTTNEKLFF.

The V gene is TRBV11-1, the J gene TRBJ1-1; 12 nucleotides match TRBD1. From germline, CDR1 is SGHAT and CDR2 FQDESV (reference sequence). This CDR3 spans 17 amino acids. Losses at the gene ends were 4 bases for V and 1 base for J; bases not matched to a gene: 7. As DNA, the CDR3 is TGTGCCAGCAGCTCCGGGACAGGGGGCTTTCGGAACACTGAAGCTTTCTTT. Amino acid sequence: CASSSGTGGFRNTEAFF.

This chain uses TRBV19 with TRBJ2-5, with 9 nucleotides matching TRBD1. The CDR3 has 14 residues. J gave up 3 bases and V 10 bases, and 9 bases lay outside the gene matches. The V gene's germline CDR1 is LNHDA and CDR2 SQIVND (reference sequence). The chain's CDR3 is CATTRQGGEETQYF. The CDR3 nucleotides are TGTGCCACCACCAGACAGGGGGGGGAAGAGACCCAGTACTTC.

The chain uses TRBV7-2 and TRBJ2-2; the match to TRBD1 covers 7 bases. With V trimmed by 0 bases and J by 5 bases, 6 bases remained unmatched. The CDR3 totals 16 residues. Germline CDR1 is SGHTA and CDR2 is FQGNSA. CDR3 sequence reads: CASSLASRGITGELFF. The CDR3 region has the DNA TGTGCCAGCAGCTTAGCGTCCAGGGGGATAACCGGGGAGCTGTTTTTT. Combining the CDR3 with reference TRBV7-2 and TRBJ2-2 gives the whole variable domain GAGVSQSPSNKVTEKGKDVELRCDPISGHTALYWYRQSLGQGLEFLIYFQGNSAPDKSGLPSDRFSAERTGGSVSTLTIQRTQQEDSAVYLCASSLASRGITGELFFGEGSRLTVL.

The V call is TRBV1, the J call TRBJ2-7; the table's D call, TRBD1, was not checked against the DNA. TRBV1 is termed a pseudogene. The CDR3 spans 14 residues. The CDR3 nucleotides read TGCACCAGCAGCCAAGCCCAGATCACCTACGAGCAGTACTTC. This translates into CTSSQAQITYEQYF.